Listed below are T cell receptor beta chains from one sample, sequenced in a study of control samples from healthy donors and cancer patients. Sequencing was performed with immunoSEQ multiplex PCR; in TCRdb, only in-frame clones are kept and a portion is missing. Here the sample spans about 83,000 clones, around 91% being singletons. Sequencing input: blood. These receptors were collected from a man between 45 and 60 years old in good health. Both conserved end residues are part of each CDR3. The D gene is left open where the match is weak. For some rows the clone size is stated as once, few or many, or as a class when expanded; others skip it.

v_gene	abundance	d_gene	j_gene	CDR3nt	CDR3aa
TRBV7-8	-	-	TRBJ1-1	TGTGCCAGCAGCTTAGGCCAGAACACTGAAGCTTTCTTT	CASSLGQNTEAFF
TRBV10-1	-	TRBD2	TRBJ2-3	TGCGCCAGCAGTGAGGGACTAGCGGGGGCCAGCACAGATACGCAGTATTTT	CASSEGLAGASTDTQYF
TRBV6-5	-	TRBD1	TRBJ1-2	TGTGCCAGCAGTTACTCGGACAGGGACTATGGCTACACCTTC	CASSYSDRDYGYTF
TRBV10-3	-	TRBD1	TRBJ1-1	TGTGCCACCCGACAGGGGGCTATTTTGAACACTGAAGCTTTCTTT	CATRQGAILNTEAFF
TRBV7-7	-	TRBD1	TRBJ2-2	TGTGCCAGCAGCCAAGACAGGGGGGGGGAGCTGTTTTTT	CASSQDRGGELFF
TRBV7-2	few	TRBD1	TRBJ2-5	TGTGCCAGCAGCCCGACAGGGATGGAGACCCAGTACTTC	CASSPTGMETQYF
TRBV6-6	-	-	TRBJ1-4	TGTGCCAGCAAAAAGGGCTCTAATGAAAAACTGTTTTTT	CASKKGSNEKLFF
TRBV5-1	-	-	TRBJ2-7	TGCGCCAGCAGTAATAGGGAACAGGCGATTTACGAGCAGTACTTC	CASSNREQAIYEQYF
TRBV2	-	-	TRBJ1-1	TGTGCCAGCGCAACGCTCGGTTACACTGAAGCTTTCTTT	CASATLGYTEAFF
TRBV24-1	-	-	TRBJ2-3	TGTGCCACCAGTGATTCTTTAGCGGACTACACAGATACGCAGTATTTT	CATSDSLADYTDTQYF
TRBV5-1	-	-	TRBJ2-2	TGCGCCAGCAGCTTGTTGACACAGACCGGGGAGCTGTTTTTT	CASSLLTQTGELFF
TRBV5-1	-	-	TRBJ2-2	TGCGCCAGCAGCCTCTCTAACGGACCCACCGGGGAGCTGTTTTTT	CASSLSNGPTGELFF
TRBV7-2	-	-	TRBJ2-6	TGTGCCAGCAGCTTTGGGGAGGCTGGGGCCAACGTCCTGACTTTC	CASSFGEAGANVLTF
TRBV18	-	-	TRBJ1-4	TGTGCCAGCTCACCGCAGGGAACTAATGAAAAACTGTTTTTT	CASSPQGTNEKLFF
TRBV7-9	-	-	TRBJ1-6	TGTGCCAGCGGGGGCCATGTGGGGTCACCCCTCCACTTT	CASGGHVGSPLHF
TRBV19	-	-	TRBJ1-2	TGTGCCAGTAGTATAGTCGACCTCGCGGGTGGCTACACCTTC	CASSIVDLAGGYTF
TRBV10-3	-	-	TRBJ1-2	TGTGCCATCAGTGATGTCGGGGGAAGCTACACCTTC	CAISDVGGSYTF
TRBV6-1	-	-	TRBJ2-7	TGTGCCAGCAGTGAAGCGGCTAGGGGAGGCGAGCAGTACTTC	CASSEAARGGEQYF
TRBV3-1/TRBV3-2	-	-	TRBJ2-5	TGTGCCAGCAGCCAAGATCGAGACAGGTCACGAGAGACCCAGTACTTC	CASSQDRDRSRETQYF
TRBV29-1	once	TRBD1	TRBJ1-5	TGCAGCGCAGCCGGGACAGGGCTCAATCAGCCCCAGCATTTT	CSAAGTGLNQPQHF
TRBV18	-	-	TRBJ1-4	TGTGCCAGCTCACCAGTGGGTCCAACTAATGAAAAACTGTTTTTT	CASSPVGPTNEKLFF
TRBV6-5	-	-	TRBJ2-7	TGTGCCAGCCCGCTCGGGGAGATCAACTACGAGCAGTACTTC	CASPLGEINYEQYF
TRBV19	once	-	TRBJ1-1	TGTGCCAGTAGTATAGACAACAGGAAGACTGAAGCTTTCTTT	CASSIDNRKTEAFF
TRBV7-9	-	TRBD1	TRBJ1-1	TGTGCCAGCAGCCTATCGGGACAGGCGCATGAAGCTTTCTTT	CASSLSGQAHEAFF
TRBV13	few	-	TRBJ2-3	TGTGCCAGCAGCGTAACAACCGGGCCGAGGATCACAGATACGCAGTATTTT	CASSVTTGPRITDTQYF
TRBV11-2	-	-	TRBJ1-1	TGTGCCAGCAGCTTACTTACCGGGGTCACTGAAGCTTTCTTT	CASSLLTGVTEAFF
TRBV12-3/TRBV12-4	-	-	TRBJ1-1	TGTGCCAGCAGTTTCTTGAACACTGAAGCTTTCTTT	CASSFLNTEAFF
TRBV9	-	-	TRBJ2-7	TGTGCCAGCAGCGTCGGGACTCATACCTACGAGCAGTACTTC	CASSVGTHTYEQYF
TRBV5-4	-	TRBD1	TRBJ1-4	TGTGCCAGCAGCTTGGGCCCAGGGGGTAATGAAAAACTGTTTTTT	CASSLGPGGNEKLFF
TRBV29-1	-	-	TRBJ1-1	TGCAGCGTTGTGTCCGGCACCACTGAAGCTTTCTTT	CSVVSGTTEAFF
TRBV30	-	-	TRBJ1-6	TGTGCCTGGAGTGTCCCCGGACAAAGCTCCTATAATTCACCCCTCCACTTT	CAWSVPGQSSYNSPLHF
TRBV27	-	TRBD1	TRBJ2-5	TGTGCCAGCAGCCCAGGGGGCCGGGGAGAGACCCAGTACTTC	CASSPGGRGETQYF
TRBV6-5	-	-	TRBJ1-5	TGTGCCAGCAGTTACAAAGGAGTCAATCAGCCCCAGCATTTT	CASSYKGVNQPQHF
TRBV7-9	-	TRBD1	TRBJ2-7	TGTGCCAGCAGCATGGCACTGGGACAGGGGGGCGAGCAGTACTTC	CASSMALGQGGEQYF
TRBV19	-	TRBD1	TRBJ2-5	TGTGCCAGTAGTCTGGACAGGGCCCAGTACTTC	CASSLDRAQYF
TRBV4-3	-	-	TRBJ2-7	TGCGCCAGCAGCCAAGGGAGGGGTTCCTACGAGCAGTACTTC	CASSQGRGSYEQYF
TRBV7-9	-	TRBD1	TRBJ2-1	TGTGCCAGCAGCGAGGGACAGCTAGCTAATGAGCAGTTCTTC	CASSEGQLANEQFF
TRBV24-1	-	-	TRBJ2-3	TGTGCCACCAGTGGCCCGGTGGATACGCAGTATTTT	CATSGPVDTQYF
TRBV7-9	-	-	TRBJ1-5	TGTGCCAGCAGCTCCGACGGTTATAGCAATCAGCCCCAGCATTTT	CASSSDGYSNQPQHF
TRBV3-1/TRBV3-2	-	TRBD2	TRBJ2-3	TGTGCCAGCAGCCAGGGACTAGCGGCTAGCACAGATACGCAGTATTTT	CASSQGLAASTDTQYF
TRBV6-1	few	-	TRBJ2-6	TGTGCCAGCAGTGAAGGTGGAGGGTCTGGGGCCAACGTCCTGACTTTC	CASSEGGGSGANVLTF
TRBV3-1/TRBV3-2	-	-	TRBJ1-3	TGTGCCAGCAGCCAACCCCCAACTGGAAACACCATATATTTT	CASSQPPTGNTIYF
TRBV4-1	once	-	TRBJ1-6	TGCGCCAGCAGCCAAGAAGGTATTCCCTATAATTCACCCCTCCACTTT	CASSQEGIPYNSPLHF
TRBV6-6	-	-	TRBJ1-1	TGTGCCAGCAGAAACCGGCGGACCGTGATTGAAGCTTTCTTT	CASRNRRTVIEAFF
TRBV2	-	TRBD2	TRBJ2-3	TGTGCCAGCACTTCTGTAGCGGGGGGTACTAGCACAGATACGCAGTATTTT	CASTSVAGGTSTDTQYF
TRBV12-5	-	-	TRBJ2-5	TGTGCTAGTGGTTTGGTACTGTCAGGTGGGGAAGAGACCCAGTACTTC	CASGLVLSGGEETQYF
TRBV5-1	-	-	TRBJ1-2	TGCGCCAGCAGCTTGGGGACGGGATATGGCTACACCTTC	CASSLGTGYGYTF
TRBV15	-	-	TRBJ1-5	TGTGCCACCAGCAGAGATTTGCAGGGAAGCCAGCCCCAGCATTTT	CATSRDLQGSQPQHF
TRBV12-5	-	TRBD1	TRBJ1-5	TGTGCTAGTGCCAACGGACAGGGGATACAGCCCCAGCATTTT	CASANGQGIQPQHF
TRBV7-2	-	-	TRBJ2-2	TGTGCCAGCAGCTTAGAGGCCGGGGAGCTGTTTTTT	CASSLEAGELFF
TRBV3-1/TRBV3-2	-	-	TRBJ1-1	TGTGCCAGCAGCCCCCAAGGGGCTGAAGCTTTCTTT	CASSPQGAEAFF
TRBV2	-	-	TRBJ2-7	TGTGCCAGCCGAAGACTGGGCGAGCAGTACTTC	CASRRLGEQYF
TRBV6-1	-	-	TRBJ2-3	TGTGCCAGCAGTCCACTCGGGTTCGCCGATACGCAGTATTTT	CASSPLGFADTQYF
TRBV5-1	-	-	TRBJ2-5	TGCGCCAGCAGCTGGAGGCAGGGGGGCTCGGAGACCCAGTACTTC	CASSWRQGGSETQYF
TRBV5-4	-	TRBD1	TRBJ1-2	TGTGCCAGCAGCTCGGACAGGTTGGTGGATGGCTACACCTTC	CASSSDRLVDGYTF
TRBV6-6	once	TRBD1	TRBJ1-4	TGTGCCAGCAGTTACGGACAGGGGGGGAATGAAAAACTGTTTTTT	CASSYGQGGNEKLFF
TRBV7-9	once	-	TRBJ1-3	TGTGCCAGCAGCTTGAACGGGGGCTCTGGAAACACCATATATTTT	CASSLNGGSGNTIYF